Below are 12 T cell receptor beta chains sequenced from a single sample in a study of cytomegalovirus exposure and HLA in healthy donors. PCR involved 60 Vbeta and 13 Jbeta primers. Assay: immunoSEQ multiplex PCR; the TCRdb copy retains only in-frame clones and omits some. The repertoire includes some 150,000 clones, about 76% of them detected once, and roughly 4% sits in the top ten. The material sequenced was PBMCs. All receptors derive from a human donor in good health.

This chain uses TRBV28 with TRBJ1-2; 11 bases line up with TRBD1. V trimming: 6 bases; J trimming: 5 bases; junction bases outside the gene matches: 14. Germline V CDR1 and CDR2: MDHEN, SYDVKM. The CDR3 is 17 amino acids. The CDR3 nucleotides are TGTGCCAGCAGCCAAGGACAGGGGGCGCGTGAGGTTTATGGCTACACCTTC. The encoded protein is CASSQGQGAREVYGYTF.

The DNA for the CDR3 is TGTGCCAGCAGCGCCTCGGTTACGGAGACCCAGTACTTC. Translating gives CASSASVTETQYF. The genes are TRBV13 and TRBJ2-5, with D hard to call. CDR1 is PRHDT and CDR2 is FYEKMQ in the germline V gene (reference sequence). The V and J ends lost 5 bases and 5 bases respectively, with 12 bases between them. The CDR3 sequence is 13 residues long.

Only a few counts were recorded for this clone. The gene calls are TRBV30 and TRBJ2-5; 15 nucleotides align to TRBD2. The trim removed 4 bases at V and 5 bases at J, leaving 2 bases unmatched. CDR1 is GTSNPN and CDR2 is SVGIG in the germline V gene (reference sequence). This CDR3 region has 14 residues. The CDR3 DNA reads as TGTGCCTGGACCGGACTAGCGGGGGGGGAGACCCAGTACTTC. Translating it yields CAWTGLAGGETQYF.

This clone was detected a few times. The chain employs TRBV30 and TRBJ1-1; no clear D. CDR3 length: 14 residues. V was shortened by 0 bases and J by 1 base, with 9 bases between the two germline ends. The germline V gene encodes CDR1 GTSNPN and CDR2 SVGIG (reference sequence). Here the CDR3 reads CAWSVGLSNTEAFF. The CDR3 DNA reads TGTGCCTGGAGTGTAGGACTCTCGAACACTGAAGCTTTCTTT. Looking up the rest from reference TRBV30 and TRBJ1-1 gives the full variable domain: SQTIHQWPATLVQPVGSPLSLECTVEGTSNPNLYWYRQAAGRGLQLLFYSVGIGQISSEVPQNLSASRPQDRQFILSSKKLLLSDSGFYLCAWSVGLSNTEAFFGQGTRLTVV.

This chain uses TRBV19 with TRBJ1-5; TRBD1 agrees at 10 bases. The germline V gene has CDR1 LNHDA and CDR2 SQIVND (reference sequence). The V segment lost 4 bases and the J segment 5 bases; nucleotides outside the gene matches: 8. The CDR3 runs to 16 residues. CDR3 protein: CASSKPGTGADQPQHF. Written as DNA, the CDR3 is TGTGCCAGTAGTAAACCCGGGACAGGGGCTGATCAGCCCCAGCATTTT.

This clone was counted only a few times. Different DNA sequences within this sample yield the same CDR3. The chain recombines TRBV7-9 with TRBJ2-7; TRBD2 matches at 7 bases. Per germline, CDR1 SEHNR and CDR2 FQNEAQ (reference sequence). The CDR3 spans 16 residues. The junction had 8 bases not matched to a gene; V was cut back by 1 base and J by 2 bases. DNA for the CDR3: TGTGCCAGCAGCTTAGGTGGGGGAGGGAAGGCCTACGAGCAGTACTTC. Translating it yields CASSLGGGGKAYEQYF. Supplemented by reference TRBV7-9 and TRBJ2-7, the full variable domain reads DTGVSQNPRHKITKRGQNVTFRCDPISEHNRLYWYRQTLGQGPEFLTYFQNEAQLEKSRLLSDRFSAERPKGSFSTLEIQRTEQGDSAMYLCASSLGGGGKAYEQYFGPGTRLTVT.

This rearrangement joins TRBV5-4 to TRBJ2-5; D call uncertain. Germline V CDR1 and CDR2: SGHNT, YYREEE (reference sequence). V was clipped by 1 base and J by 1 base, with 8 bases between them. The CDR3 spans 14 residues. The CDR3 DNA sequence: TGTGCCAGCAGCTTGATCGGTAGCCAAGAGACCCAGTACTTC. Its translation: CASSLIGSQETQYF.

The rearrangement links TRBV23-1 to TRBJ2-3, with 12 bases that match TRBD1. TRBV23-1 is an ORF; its function is uncertain. V lost 8 bases and J lost 5; bases outside the gene matches: 8. The CDR3 sequence is 15 residues long. CDR3 nucleotides: TGCGCCAGCCCTCGTGGGACAGGGGGCGAAGATACGCAGTATTTT. Its translation: CASPRGTGGEDTQYF.

With regard to this clone: The germline gene is not matched at one end of the junction; a read error may be the cause. The gene calls are TRBV30 and TRBJ2-7; 8 bases agree with TRBD2. The germline V gene has CDR1 GTSNPN and CDR2 SVGIG (reference sequence). The CDR3 runs to 12 residues. CDR3 loop: CAWSVAGFSGGF. The DNA for the CDR3 is TGTGCCTGGAGTGTAGCGGGTTTTTCGGGGGGGTTC. Complete variable domain (other parts from reference TRBV30 and TRBJ2-7): SQTIHQWPATLVQPVGSPLSLECTVEGTSNPNLYWYRQAAGRGLQLLFYSVGIGQISSEVPQNLSASRPQDRQFILSSKKLLLSDSGFYLCAWSVAGFSGGFGPGTRLTVT.

The CDR3 nucleotides read TGCAGAGTGGACAGTTACACTGAAGCTTTCTTT. This codes for CRVDSYTEAFF. This rearrangement joins TRBV20-1 to TRBJ1-1, with D perhaps TRBD1 (6 bases). Germline V CDR1 and CDR2: DFQATT, SNEGSKA (reference sequence). CDR3 size: 11 residues.

V usage is TRBV28 and J usage is TRBJ2-5; the match to TRBD1 covers 10 bases. The end of the DNA is better explained by TRBJ2-7, so the J call may be wrong. The CDR3 runs 16 residues. Germline-derived CDR1 and CDR2 are MDHEN and SYDVKM. Here the CDR3 DNA reads TGTGCCAGCAGACGAGGAAGGACAGGGGGAGTGGACGAGCAGTACTTC. This translates into CASRRGRTGGVDEQYF.

This clone is a singleton in its sample. DNA of the CDR3: TGTGCCAGCAGGAAGACAGGGAGAGAGAACTTTAACTATGGCTACACCTTC. Translated: CASRKTGRENFNYGYTF. This chain links TRBV2 with TRBJ1-2; 7 bases are shared with TRBD1. The trim removed 6 bases at V and 1 base at J, leaving 14 bases unmatched. CDR3 length equals 17 residues. CDR1 is SNHLY and CDR2 is FYNNEI in the germline V gene.